The 5 T cell receptor beta chains below all came from one sample that was sequenced in a study of shared clonotypes between healthy human individuals. Profiling relied on immunoSEQ multiplex PCR, and the TCRdb table lists in-frame clones only, not all of them. The data contain fewer than 400,000 clones, around 74% of them seen just once; the ten biggest clones take up about 9.4%. Material: memory CD4+ T cells sorted from blood. Subset specified: CD45RA-negative fraction. The receptors stem from a man aged 25 to 40 in good health.

This clone showed up just once. The chain has TRBV10-2 and TRBJ2-7; TRBD2 matches 11 bases. V lost 6 bases to trimming and J lost 2 bases; unmatched junction nucleotides: 6. In germline, CDR1 is WSHSY, CDR2 SAAADI. CDR3 length equals 15 residues. The CDR3 here is CASRAGTSGTYEQYF. In nucleotides, the CDR3 is TGCGCCAGCAGAGCCGGGACTAGCGGAACCTACGAGCAGTACTTC.

This chain uses TRBV6-1 with TRBJ1-3; 7 positions match TRBD1. Germline V CDR1 and CDR2: MNHNS, SASEGT. The CDR3 is 15 amino acids. V was pared by 8 bases and J by 0 bases, with 7 bases of the junction left unmatched. CDR3 region: CASCTTGVSGNTIYF. The DNA of the CDR3 is TGTGCCAGCTGTACCACAGGGGTCTCTGGAAACACCATATATTTT.

The rearrangement uses TRBV6-5 and TRBJ1-2; a possible D gene is TRBD1 (5 bases). This CDR3 spans 15 amino acids. Germline CDR1 is MNHEY and CDR2 is SVGAGI. Deletions cut 2 bases from V and 1 base from J, with 11 bases between. CDR3 sequence (DNA): TGTGCCAGCAGTTACCGCTCCGACAGTAACTATGGCTACACCTTC. It encodes CASSYRSDSNYGYTF.

The chain has TRBV29-1 and TRBJ2-7; the D gene is possibly TRBD1 (6 bases). Germline CDR1 SQVTM, CDR2 ANQGSEA. The V gene lost 6 bases and the J gene lost 4 bases, with 10 bases spanning the gap. CDR3 length equals 11 residues. CDR3 loop: CSVQQGYEQYF. The DNA of the CDR3 is TGCAGCGTGCAACAGGGTTACGAGCAGTACTTC.

Of note for this clone: The same CDR3 can be traced to other DNA sequences in this sample. The rearrangement joins TRBV5-4 to TRBJ1-2; D is unclear. The germline V and J ends were trimmed by 0 bases and 4 bases, with 4 bases remaining between them. In germline, CDR1 is SGHNT, CDR2 YYREEE (reference sequence). There are 12 residues in the CDR3. The DNA of the CDR3 is TGTGCCAGCAGCTTGGAGGGCTATGGCTACACCTTC. Its protein product is CASSLEGYGYTF. Complete variable domain (other parts from reference TRBV5-4 and TRBJ1-2): ETGVTQSPTHLIKTRGQQVTLRCSSQSGHNTVSWYQQALGQGPQFIFQYYREEENGRGNFPPRFSGLQFPNYSSELNVNALELDDSALYLCASSLEGYGYTFGSGTRLTVV.